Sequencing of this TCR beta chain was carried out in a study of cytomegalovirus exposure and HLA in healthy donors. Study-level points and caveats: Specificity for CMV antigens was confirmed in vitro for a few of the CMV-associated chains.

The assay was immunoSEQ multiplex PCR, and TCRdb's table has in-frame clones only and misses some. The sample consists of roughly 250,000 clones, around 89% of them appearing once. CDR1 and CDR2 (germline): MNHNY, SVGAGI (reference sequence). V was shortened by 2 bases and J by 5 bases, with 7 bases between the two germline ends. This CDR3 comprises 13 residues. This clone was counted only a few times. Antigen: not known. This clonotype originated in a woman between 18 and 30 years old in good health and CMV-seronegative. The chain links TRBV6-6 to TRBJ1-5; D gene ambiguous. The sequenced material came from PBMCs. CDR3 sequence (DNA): TGTGCCAGCAGTTACCTCCAGGATCAGCCCCAGCATTTT. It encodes CASSYLQDQPQHF.